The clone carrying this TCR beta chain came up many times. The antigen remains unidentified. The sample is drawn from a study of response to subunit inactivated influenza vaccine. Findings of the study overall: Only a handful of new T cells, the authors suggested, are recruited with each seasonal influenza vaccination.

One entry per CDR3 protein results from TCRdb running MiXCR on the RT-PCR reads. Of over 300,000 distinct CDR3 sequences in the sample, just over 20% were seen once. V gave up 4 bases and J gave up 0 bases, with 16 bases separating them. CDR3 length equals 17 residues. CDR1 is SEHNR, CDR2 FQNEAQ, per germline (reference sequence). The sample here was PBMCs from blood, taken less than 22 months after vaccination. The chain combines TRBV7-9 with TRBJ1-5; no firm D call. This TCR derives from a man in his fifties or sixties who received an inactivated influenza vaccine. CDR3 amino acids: CASSYVTDAYSNQPQHF. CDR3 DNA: TGTGCCAGCAGCTACGTGACGGACGCTTATAGCAATCAGCCCCAGCATTTT. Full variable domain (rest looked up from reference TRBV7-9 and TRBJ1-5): DTGVSQNPRHKITKRGQNVTFRCDPISEHNRLYWYRQTLGQGPEFLTYFQNEAQLEKSRLLSDRFSAERPKGSFSTLEIQRTEQGDSAMYLCASSYVTDAYSNQPQHFGDGTRLSIL.